Listed here are 24 T cell receptor beta chains from one sample, sequenced in a study of OX40 agonist ivuxolimab in advanced cancers. TCRdb keeps only in-frame clones here, not all; method: immunoSEQ multiplex PCR. The sample includes some 68,000 clones, about 88% of them seen just once. The input for sequencing was CD4+ or CD8+ T cells sorted from blood, taken in a trial of the OX40 agonist ivuxolimab. The receptors were sampled from an adult with an advanced solid tumor such as melanoma, head and neck, liver or kidney cancer.

The chain links TRBV7-9 to TRBJ1-3, with a tentative D call TRBD1 (5 bases). V was trimmed by 5 bases and J by 0 bases, leaving 11 bases between them. Germline assignment: CDR1 SEHNR and CDR2 FQNEAQ (reference sequence). The CDR3 contains 15 residues. The CDR3 spells CASSLGAYSGNTIYF. CDR3 nucleotides: TGTGCCAGCAGCCTCGGGGCTTACTCTGGAAACACCATATATTTT.

The chain couples TRBV18 to TRBJ1-2, with D possibly matching TRBD1 (5 bases). The CDR3 is 14 amino acids. CDR1 KGHSH and CDR2 LQKENI come from the germline V gene. Deletions cut 3 bases from V and 4 bases from J, with 12 bases between. CDR3 DNA: TGTGCCAGCTCACCCGGAGACAGACTCTATGGCTACACCTTC. This translates into CASSPGDRLYGYTF.

This chain connects TRBV5-8 to TRBJ1-2; D gene unclear. This CDR3 has 15 residues. V lost 1 base and J lost 2, with 12 bases in between. The germline gives CDR1 SGHTS, CDR2 YDEGEE. The chain's CDR3 is CASSLPGGANYGYTF. CDR3 DNA: TGTGCCAGCAGCTTGCCGGGAGGCGCAAACTATGGCTACACCTTC.

This clone was detected a few times. The chain links TRBV28 to TRBJ1-1, with 7 bases fitting TRBD1. The germline V gene has CDR1 MDHEN and CDR2 SYDVKM. The CDR3 contains 15 residues. After removal of 1 base from V and 4 bases from J, the junction contained 6 bases not matched to a gene. The CDR3 here is CASSLYAGGGTEAFF. The CDR3, as DNA: TGTGCCAGCAGTTTATACGCAGGGGGTGGCACTGAAGCTTTCTTT.

CDR3 DNA sequence: TGTGCCAGTAGTCGAGGGGACAGGGAGACAGATACGCAGTATTTT. This sequence encodes CASSRGDRETDTQYF. The chain employs TRBV19 and TRBJ2-3; 9 bases line up with TRBD1. The ends lost 5 bases at V and 3 bases at J; junction bases unmatched: 6. Germline CDR1 and CDR2: LNHDA and SQIVND (reference sequence). This CDR3 spans 15 amino acids.

The chain joins TRBV28 to TRBJ2-1, with unresolved D. The CDR3 runs to 12 residues. CDR1 MDHEN and CDR2 SYDVKM come from the germline V gene. Trimming stripped 6 bases from V and 8 bases from J, with 11 bases between. CDR3 DNA: TGTGCCAGCAGCCCCCCCGGCTATGAGCAGTTCTTC. Translated, it gives CASSPPGYEQFF.

The rearrangement links TRBV6-1 to TRBJ1-2, with unresolved D. The CDR3 consists of 13 residues. Looked up from germline, CDR1 is MNHNS and CDR2 is SASEGT. V was trimmed by 1 base and J by 0 bases, leaving 3 bases between them. In DNA form, the CDR3 reads TGTGCCAGCAGTGAAGAGGCTAACTATGGCTACACCTTC. Translation: CASSEEANYGYTF.

The rearrangement links TRBV6-1 to TRBJ2-1, with 12 bases identical to TRBD2. Germline V gene lookup returns CDR1 MNHNS and CDR2 SASEGT. This CDR3 comprises 15 residues. J was trimmed by 4 bases and V by 7 bases; bases with no gene match: 5. CDR3 protein: CASTLAGGGYNEQFF. The DNA for the CDR3 is TGTGCCAGCACGCTAGCGGGGGGGGGATACAATGAGCAGTTCTTC.

The CDR3 is CSAGNGYTF. The DNA of the CDR3 is TGCAGTGCTGGGAATGGCTACACCTTC. This rearrangement joins TRBV20-1 to TRBJ1-2; D remains unclear. With 5 bases removed from V and 6 bases from J, the gap between germline ends came to 4 bases. Germline V gene data show CDR1 as DFQATT and CDR2 as SNEGSKA (reference sequence). The CDR3 is 9 residues long.

This clone occurred once. V is TRBV4-1 and J is TRBJ2-7; the match to TRBD2 covers 7 bases. The junction had 13 bases not matched to a gene; V was cut back by 5 bases and J by 3 bases. The germline gives CDR1 MGHRA, CDR2 YSYEKL. This CDR3 comprises 16 residues. The CDR3 here is CASSYWDYPTSYEQYF. Written as DNA, the CDR3 is TGCGCCAGCAGCTATTGGGACTACCCGACGAGCTACGAGCAGTACTTC.

The chain carries TRBV5-1 and TRBJ2-5; D not resolved. The CDR3 length is 13 residues. Trimming removed 3 bases at V and 4 bases at J, with 10 bases between. The germline V gene encodes CDR1 SGHRS and CDR2 YFSETQ. DNA of the CDR3: TGCGCCAGCAGCTACCGAGGTCGAGAGACCCAGTACTTC. Translating gives CASSYRGRETQYF.

CDR3 sequence: CASRTRGQSDTQYF. DNA for the CDR3: TGTGCCAGTCGGACTAGGGGGCAGTCAGATACGCAGTATTTT. The chain uses TRBV19 and TRBJ2-3; either TRBD1 or TRBD2 may supply D (7 bases each). V was shortened by 8 bases and J by 4 bases, with 16 bases between the two germline ends. Germline loops: CDR1 LNHDA, CDR2 SQIVND (reference sequence). The CDR3 is made up of 14 amino acids.

The chain combines TRBV19 with TRBJ2-6; a possible D gene is TRBD1 (5 bases). This CDR3 is built from 13 residues. Germline V gene sequence: CDR1 LNHDA, CDR2 SQIVND (reference sequence). Trimming removed 7 bases from V and 10 bases from J, with 14 bases in between. The CDR3 DNA reads TGTGCCAGTATCCTTCAAGGGGAAAACGTCCTGACTTTC. This translates into CASILQGENVLTF. Drawing the rest from reference TRBV19 and TRBJ2-6, the complete variable domain is DGGITQSPKYLFRKEGQNVTLSCEQNLNHDAMYWYRQDPGQGLRLIYYSQIVNDFQKGDIAEGYSVSREKKESFPLTVTSAQKNPTAFYLCASILQGENVLTFGAGSRLTVL.

This chain uses TRBV10-2 with TRBJ2-2; 11 bases map to TRBD2. The germline V gene encodes CDR1 WSHSY and CDR2 SAAADI. V was clipped by 6 bases and J by 6 bases; unmatched bases: 12. The length of the CDR3 is 17 residues. CDR3 sequence (DNA): TGCGCCAGCAGCGTAGCGGGAGGGCGCGTTGTTGCCGGGGAGCTGTTTTTT. Its protein product is CASSVAGGRVVAGELFF.

The chain uses TRBV4-3 and TRBJ2-3; 8 bases agree with TRBD2. Germline V gives CDR1 LGHNA, CDR2 YSLEER. This CDR3 spans 13 amino acids. With V trimmed by 1 base and J by 11 bases, 5 bases remained unmatched. CDR3 nucleotide sequence: TGCGCCAGCAGCCAAGTTCCGGGGGGGGTGCAGTATTTT. Amino acid sequence: CASSQVPGGVQYF.

This clone came up once. The chain joins TRBV6-5 to TRBJ2-7, with a possible D match to TRBD1 (6 bases). The CDR3 has 13 amino acids. V gave up 4 bases and J gave up 7 bases, with 14 bases separating them. CDR1 MNHEY and CDR2 SVGAGI come from the germline V gene. In DNA, the CDR3 is TGTGCCAGCAGTTCAGGGGTTCCGACGGAGCAGTACTTC. Amino acid sequence: CASSSGVPTEQYF.

This clone was seen a single time. Different DNA sequences within this sample yield the same CDR3. The J gene is TRBJ2-7, the V gene TRBV5-1; weak D call: TRBD1 (6 bases). The germline V gene encodes CDR1 SGHRS and CDR2 YFSETQ. V dropped 0 bases and J dropped 2 bases, with 12 bases sitting between them. This CDR3 comprises 15 residues. The CDR3 reads CASSLEQGQAYEQYF. The CDR3 DNA sequence: TGCGCCAGCAGCTTGGAACAGGGACAAGCCTACGAGCAGTACTTC.

CDR3 nucleotide sequence: TGCGCCAGCAGCCCCCCGGGGACTAGCGGGGGTAATGAGCAGTTCTTC. Translation gives CASSPPGTSGGNEQFF. The rearrangement joins TRBV5-1 to TRBJ2-1; 14 positions match TRBD2. This CDR3 spans 16 amino acids. Germline V gene sequence: CDR1 SGHRS, CDR2 YFSETQ. V lost 4 bases and J lost 7; bases outside the gene matches: 7.

Details on this clone: Compared with germline, one end of the junction differs, possibly owing to a read error. The genes are TRBV7-7 and TRBJ2-1; TRBD2 matches at 11 bases. The CDR3 sequence is 15 residues long. CDR1 and CDR2 from the germline V gene are SSHAT and FNYEAQ (reference sequence). The CDR3 DNA reads TGTGCTAGCAGCCCCTCTAGCGGGGGGTTGAATGAGCAGTTCTTC. Its translation: CASSPSSGGLNEQFF.

V usage is TRBV19 and J usage is TRBJ2-3; 9 nucleotides agree with TRBD1. CDR1 is LNHDA, CDR2 SQIVND, per germline (reference sequence). V shed 8 bases and J 6 bases; nucleotides not matched to a gene: 6. This CDR3 contains 13 residues. The CDR3 DNA is TGTGCCAGTGGGACAGGGATTTCGGATACGCAGTATTTT. Its translation is CASGTGISDTQYF. Drawing the rest from reference TRBV19 and TRBJ2-3, the complete variable domain is DGGITQSPKYLFRKEGQNVTLSCEQNLNHDAMYWYRQDPGQGLRLIYYSQIVNDFQKGDIAEGYSVSREKKESFPLTVTSAQKNPTAFYLCASGTGISDTQYFGPGTRLTVL.

The V and J genes are TRBV15 and TRBJ2-5, with TRBD2 identical over 7 bases. Germline values: CDR1 LNHNV, CDR2 YYDKDF (reference sequence). The CDR3 sequence is 18 residues long. Unmatched junction bases numbered 14, after V lost 0 bases and J lost 4 bases. The CDR3: CATSRDRLGGRRPETQYF. The CDR3 bases are TGTGCCACCAGCAGAGATCGGTTGGGAGGGAGGAGACCAGAGACCCAGTACTTC.

The V gene is TRBV28, the J gene TRBJ1-1; 8 bases fit TRBD1. The CDR3 has 13 amino acids. The V segment lost 6 bases and the J segment 3 bases; nucleotides outside the gene matches: 3. CDR1 and CDR2 (germline): MDHEN, SYDVKM. Here the CDR3 DNA reads TGTGCCAGCAGACGACAGGGGTACACTGAAGCTTTCTTT. Translation: CASRRQGYTEAFF. Together with reference TRBV28 and TRBJ1-1, the CDR3 gives the full variable domain: DVKVTQSSRYLVKRTGEKVFLECVQDMDHENMFWYRQDPGLGLRLIYFSYDVKMKEKGDIPEGYSVSREKKERFSLILESASTNQTSMYLCASRRQGYTEAFFGQGTRLTVV.

The J gene is TRBJ2-2, the V gene TRBV6-5; TRBD1 agrees at 10 bases. J gave up 8 bases and V 6 bases, and 9 bases lay outside the gene matches. The germline gives CDR1 MNHEY, CDR2 SVGAGI. The length of the CDR3 is 15 residues. CDR3 sequence reads: CASRSTGGMAGELFF. The CDR3 nucleotides read TGTGCCAGCAGGTCGACAGGGGGCATGGCGGGGGAGCTGTTTTTT.

In this sample, this clone turned up once. The rearrangement links TRBV5-4 to TRBJ2-5; 9 bases agree with TRBD2. This CDR3 comprises 16 residues. The germline V gene has CDR1 SGHNT and CDR2 YYREEE (reference sequence). V was clipped by 4 bases and J by 5 bases; unmatched bases: 12. Here the CDR3 DNA reads TGTGCCAGCAGCCCGCGGGGGAGCGGGGGGAGGGAGACCCAGTACTTC. This translates into CASSPRGSGGRETQYF.